This TCR beta chain was sequenced for a study of CD8+CD57+ T cells in acquired aplastic anemia. The CDR3 extends over 13 amino acids. V shed 8 bases and J 9 bases; nucleotides not matched to a gene: 6. In germline, CDR1 is MNHNS, CDR2 SASEGT. This clonotype was seen at least ten times. The antigen remains undetermined. The study, taken as a whole, reports: Some 31 CD8+ CDR3 sequences were shared between patients and controls.

The use of genomic DNA as template underpinned the TCR beta VDJ and CDR3 profiling. From the reads, TCRdb called clonotypes with MiXCR, one entry per CDR3 protein. The table includes about 150,000 distinct CDR3 sequences, 41% detected once. Sequences were obtained from sorted CD4+, CD8+, or CD8+CD57+ T cells (not recorded which) from PBMCs. The chain joins TRBV6-1 to TRBJ2-3, with 12 bases that match TRBD1. The source is a human donor in good health, serving as a control. In DNA, the CDR3 is TGTGCCAGCGGGGACAGGGGGCTTCGGACGCAGTATTTT. Translation gives CASGDRGLRTQYF.